These 22 T cell receptor beta chains originate from one sample sequenced in a study of OX40 agonist ivuxolimab in advanced cancers. The protocol was immunoSEQ multiplex PCR, while the TCRdb copy is restricted to in-frame clones and leaves out a portion. Here the sample spans 45,000 to 50,000 clones, around 85% being singletons. The starting material was CD4+ or CD8+ T cells sorted from blood, obtained in a trial of the OX40 agonist ivuxolimab. The receptors were gathered from an adult with an advanced solid tumor such as melanoma, head and neck, liver or kidney cancer.

The V call is TRBV5-1, the J call TRBJ1-5; D unresolved. CDR3 length: 15 residues. Deletions cut 0 bases from V and 6 bases from J, with 13 bases between. Germline V gene sequence: CDR1 SGHRS, CDR2 YFSETQ. The CDR3 loop reads CASSLGAGMGQPQHF. The CDR3 DNA reads TGCGCCAGCAGCTTGGGGGCCGGGATGGGTCAGCCCCAGCATTTT.

Here the CDR3 reads CSVPSVSSTDTQYF. The CDR3 DNA reads TGCAGCGTCCCCAGCGTCTCTAGCACAGATACGCAGTATTTT. The rearrangement joins TRBV29-1 to TRBJ2-3; D call uncertain. Germline V gives CDR1 SQVTM, CDR2 ANQGSEA. Between the trimmed V and J ends, which lost 6 bases and 0 bases, there was a span of 13 bases. This CDR3 has 14 amino acids.

This chain connects TRBV28 to TRBJ2-7; D is possibly TRBD1 (6 bases). The germline V and J ends were trimmed by 6 bases and 2 bases, with 17 bases remaining between them. CDR1 is MDHEN, CDR2 SYDVKM, per germline. This CDR3 contains 15 residues. The CDR3 protein is CASRRAGTSTYEQYF. CDR3 in DNA: TGTGCCAGCAGGCGGGCCGGGACAAGCACCTACGAGCAGTACTTC.

This clone is a singleton in its sample. The J gene is TRBJ2-5, the V gene TRBV7-3; no clear D. V was clipped by 0 bases and J by 5 bases, with 7 bases between them. The CDR3 spans 13 residues. Germline V gene lookup returns CDR1 SGHTA and CDR2 FQGTGA. Here the CDR3 reads CASSLTPGETQYF. The CDR3 nucleotides read TGTGCCAGCAGCTTAACCCCCGGGGAGACCCAGTACTTC. The complete variable domain, with remaining parts taken from reference TRBV7-3 and TRBJ2-5, reads GAGVSQTPSNKVTEKGKYVELRCDPISGHTALYWYRQSLGQGPEFLIYFQGTGAADDSGLPNDRFFAVRPEGSVSTLKIQRTERGDSAVYLCASSLTPGETQYFGPGTRLLVL.

This sequence joins TRBV30 and TRBJ2-3, with D possibly being TRBD2 (6 bases). CDR1 GTSNPN and CDR2 SVGIG come from the germline V gene (reference sequence). V lost 2 bases and J 2 bases, leaving 14 bases between the germline ends. This CDR3 spans 15 amino acids. The CDR3 nucleotides are TGTGCCTGGAGTAGCCCAGCGGGTCACACAGATACGCAGTATTTT. It codes for CAWSSPAGHTDTQYF.

The rearrangement uses TRBV5-5 and TRBJ1-1; D gene uncertain. Germline V CDR1 and CDR2: SGHKS, YYEKEE (reference sequence). V dropped 3 bases and J dropped 4 bases, with 13 bases sitting between them. This CDR3 contains 14 residues. DNA of the CDR3: TGTGCCAGCAGCTCCGACCAGACGTCCACTGAAGCTTTCTTT. It encodes CASSSDQTSTEAFF.

V is TRBV5-1 and J is TRBJ2-7; D is ambiguous. The germline V gene encodes CDR1 SGHRS and CDR2 YFSETQ. V shed 4 bases and J shed 3 bases, with 8 bases lying between them. CDR3 length equals 12 residues. This chain's CDR3 is CASSATNYEQYF. The CDR3 nucleotides read TGCGCCAGCAGCGCTACTAACTACGAGCAGTACTTC.

CDR3 sequence reads: CASSRDILYEQYF. The CDR3 nucleotides read TGTGCCAGCAGCAGGGACATTCTCTACGAGCAGTACTTC. The chain uses TRBV2 and TRBJ2-7; tentatively, D is TRBD1 (6 bases). Germline V gives CDR1 SNHLY, CDR2 FYNNEI. Trimming took off 6 bases at V and 3 bases at J, with 12 bases between the two ends. This CDR3 is built from 13 residues.

This rearrangement joins TRBV6-5 to TRBJ1-2; a possible D gene is TRBD1 (5 bases). V was clipped by 4 bases and J by 4 bases, with 16 bases between them. The germline V gene encodes CDR1 MNHEY and CDR2 SVGAGI. The CDR3 loop spans 15 amino acids. CDR3 nucleotides: TGTGCCAGCAGTTGCGCGCGGGACGGTGGCTATGGCTACACCTTC. Translating gives CASSCARDGGYGYTF.

J is TRBJ2-7 and V is TRBV6-5, with 9 bases matching TRBD2. The germline V gene has CDR1 MNHEY and CDR2 SVGAGI. The CDR3 consists of 15 residues. The V and J ends lost 9 bases and 4 bases, in that order; junction bases with no gene match: 13. The CDR3 nucleotides read TGTGCCAGTCAGCGGGGGGCGGGGGAGGCTTACGAGCAGTACTTC. It codes for CASQRGAGEAYEQYF.

This sequence joins TRBV2 and TRBJ2-7; 9 nucleotides match TRBD1. This CDR3 is built from 14 residues. Germline CDR1 and CDR2: SNHLY and FYNNEI. J gave up 3 bases and V 6 bases, and 6 bases lay outside the gene matches. CDR3 coding DNA: TGTGCCAGCAGCCCCACGGGACAGGGCTACGAGCAGTACTTC. Translation gives CASSPTGQGYEQYF.

This clone was found a few times. The sample has other DNA sequences that encode this CDR3 too. This sequence joins TRBV28 and TRBJ1-2, with a weak D call TRBD1 (5 bases). V was shortened by 2 bases and J by 4 bases, with 5 bases between the two germline ends. Germline CDR1 and CDR2: MDHEN and SYDVKM. The length of the CDR3 is 12 residues. CDR3 DNA: TGTGCCAGCAGTTTAAGGGGCTATGGCTACACCTTC. Its protein product is CASSLRGYGYTF.

V is TRBV29-1 and J is TRBJ2-5, with D tentatively TRBD2 (6 bases). CDR3 size: 13 residues. Germline V gene data show CDR1 as SQVTM and CDR2 as ANQGSEA. V lost 5 bases to trimming and J lost 5 bases, with 15 bases between them. The CDR3 DNA is TGCAGCGTTACTGGGACTTCTGGGGAGACCCAGTACTTC. It yields the protein CSVTGTSGETQYF.

This chain joins TRBV5-1 and TRBJ2-2; 13 nucleotides align to TRBD2. CDR1 SGHRS and CDR2 YFSETQ come from the germline V gene. V lost 7 bases, J lost 8 bases, and 8 bases stayed unmatched. CDR3 size: 15 residues. CDR3 DNA sequence: TGCGCCAGCGGAACTAGCGGGAGGGCCCCGGGGGAGCTGTTTTTT. This sequence encodes CASGTSGRAPGELFF.

In DNA, the CDR3 is TGTGCCAGCAGCCAAGATCTAGCCATCTCCTACAATGAGCAGTTCTTC. It translates to CASSQDLAISYNEQFF. The genes are TRBV4-2 and TRBJ2-1, with D possibly matching TRBD2 (5 bases). Germline V gene sequence: CDR1 LGHNA, CDR2 YNFKEQ. This CDR3 comprises 16 residues. V dropped 0 bases and J dropped 0 bases, with 9 bases sitting between them.

The chain carries TRBV11-2 and TRBJ2-3, with D perhaps matching TRBD2 (6 bases). The germline CDR1 and CDR2 sequences are SGHAT and FQNNGV. The V end lost 5 bases, the J end lost 2 bases, and 14 bases lay between the germline ends. CDR3 length: 15 residues. Here the CDR3 DNA reads TGTGCCAGCAGCCTCCCGGGACTTACCACAGATACGCAGTATTTT. Amino acid sequence: CASSLPGLTTDTQYF. The complete variable domain, with remaining parts taken from reference TRBV11-2 and TRBJ2-3, reads EAGVAQSPRYKIIEKRQSVAFWCNPISGHATLYWYQQILGQGPKLLIQFQNNGVVDDSQLPKDRFSAERLKGVDSTLKIQPAKLEDSAVYLCASSLPGLTTDTQYFGPGTRLTVL.

This chain uses TRBV19 with TRBJ2-5; TRBD1 is a possible D gene (5 bases). The length of the CDR3 is 15 residues. V was cut by 3 bases and J by 0 bases, with 11 bases left in between. The germline CDR1 and CDR2 sequences are LNHDA and SQIVND (reference sequence). The CDR3 coding sequence is TGTGCCAGTAGTATGGGGCAGGAATACCAAGAGACCCAGTACTTC. Translation gives CASSMGQEYQETQYF. Full variable domain (missing parts from reference TRBV19 and TRBJ2-5): DGGITQSPKYLFRKEGQNVTLSCEQNLNHDAMYWYRQDPGQGLRLIYYSQIVNDFQKGDIAEGYSVSREKKESFPLTVTSAQKNPTAFYLCASSMGQEYQETQYFGPGTRLLVL.

This clone was observed a single time. The genes are TRBV10-3 and TRBJ2-7, with D possibly matching TRBD2 (5 bases). Germline CDR1 ENHRY, CDR2 SYGVKD. This CDR3 has 12 amino acids. Deletions cut 10 bases from V and 2 bases from J, with 12 bases between. The DNA for the CDR3 is TGTGCCACTGACGCGGGCACCTACGAGCAGTACTTC. It yields the protein CATDAGTYEQYF.

This clone was seen a single time. CDR3 nucleotides: TGTGCCACCAACCGGGAGTACACAGATACGCAGTATTTT. Protein product: CATNREYTDTQYF. V and J are TRBV6-4 and TRBJ2-3, with a tentative D call TRBD2 (6 bases). The CDR3 has 13 amino acids. Germline V gene data show CDR1 as MRHNA and CDR2 as SNTAGT. V dropped 10 bases and J dropped 2 bases, with 13 bases sitting between them.

The genes are TRBV5-4 and TRBJ2-3; 7 nucleotides agree with TRBD2. The CDR3 length is 13 residues. The J segment lost 3 bases and the V segment lost 2 bases, leaving 0 bases of the junction unmatched. Germline V gene lookup returns CDR1 SGHNT and CDR2 YYREEE (reference sequence). As DNA, the CDR3 is TGTGCCAGCAGCTTCGGGGGGACAGATACGCAGTATTTT. This encodes CASSFGGTDTQYF.

The chain couples TRBV4-3 to TRBJ1-6; D remains unclear. The V and J ends lost 0 bases and 7 bases respectively, with 16 bases between them. This CDR3 spans 17 amino acids. The germline CDR1 and CDR2 sequences are LGHNA and YSLEER. The CDR3 bases are TGCGCCAGCAGCCAAGAGGTTGATATCCGGGGAAATTCACCCCTCCACTTT. Amino acids: CASSQEVDIRGNSPLHF.

A note on this clone: Other nucleotide sequences in the sample specify the same CDR3. The rearrangement joins TRBV6-5 to TRBJ2-7; 7 nucleotides agree with TRBD1. The CDR3 is made up of 12 amino acids. CDR1 is MNHEY, CDR2 SVGAGI, per germline. Losses at the gene ends were 8 bases for V and 3 bases for J; bases not matched to a gene: 4. As DNA, the CDR3 is TGTGCCAGCGGTGGACAGGTCTACGAGCAGTACTTC. It encodes CASGGQVYEQYF.